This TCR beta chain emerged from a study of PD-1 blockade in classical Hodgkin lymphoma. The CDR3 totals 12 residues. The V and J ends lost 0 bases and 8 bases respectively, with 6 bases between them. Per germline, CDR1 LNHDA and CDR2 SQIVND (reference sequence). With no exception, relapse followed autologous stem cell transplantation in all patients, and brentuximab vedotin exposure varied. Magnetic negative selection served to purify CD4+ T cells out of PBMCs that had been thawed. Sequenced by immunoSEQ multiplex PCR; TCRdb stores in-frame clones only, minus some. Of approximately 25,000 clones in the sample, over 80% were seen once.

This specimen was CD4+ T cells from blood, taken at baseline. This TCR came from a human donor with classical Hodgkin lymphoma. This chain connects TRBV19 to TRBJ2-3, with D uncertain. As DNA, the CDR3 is TGTGCCAGTAGTATAGATCGGTCTACGCAGTATTTT. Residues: CASSIDRSTQYF.